The source of this TCR beta chain is a study of T cells in Graves' hyperthyroidism and ophthalmopathy. Background on the study: The blood sample was taken at first diagnosis, before treatment began.

The V and J ends lost 10 bases and 0 bases respectively, with 13 bases between them. The CDR3 has 13 residues. CDR1 and CDR2 from the germline V gene are SNHLY and FYNNEI. This clonotype has ten or more counts. Its antigen is as yet unknown. Amplification targeted TCR beta CDR3 regions from RNA transcripts. First-round RT-PCR with HTBI primers amplified the TCR CDR3 region. MiXCR, run by TCRdb on the multiplex PCR reads, gives a single entry per CDR3 protein. The data show approximately 400,000 distinct CDR3 sequences, 13% seen once. Each diagnosis drew on symptoms, thyroxine, TRAb, thyroid ultrasound and orbital computed tomography findings. The PBMCs were taken from 10 ml of fresh peripheral blood. General observations from the study: Within blood appeared most thyroid clonotypes that had expanded above 0.001.

The clonotype originates from a man in his thirties or forties with Graves' hyperthyroidism that later progressed to Graves' ophthalmopathy. The rearrangement links TRBV2 to TRBJ2-7, with D uncertain. The sequenced material came from blood. The CDR3 bases are TGTGCCATCCTAGTAGTGGTCTCCTACGAGCAGTACTTC. Protein: CAILVVVSYEQYF. The full variable domain, with the rest looked up from reference TRBV2 and TRBJ2-7, is EPEVTQTPSHQVTQMGQEVILRCVPISNHLYFYWYRQILGQKVEFLVSFYNNEISEKSEIFDDQFSVERPDGSNFTLKIRSTKLEDSAMYFCAILVVVSYEQYFGPGTRLTVT.